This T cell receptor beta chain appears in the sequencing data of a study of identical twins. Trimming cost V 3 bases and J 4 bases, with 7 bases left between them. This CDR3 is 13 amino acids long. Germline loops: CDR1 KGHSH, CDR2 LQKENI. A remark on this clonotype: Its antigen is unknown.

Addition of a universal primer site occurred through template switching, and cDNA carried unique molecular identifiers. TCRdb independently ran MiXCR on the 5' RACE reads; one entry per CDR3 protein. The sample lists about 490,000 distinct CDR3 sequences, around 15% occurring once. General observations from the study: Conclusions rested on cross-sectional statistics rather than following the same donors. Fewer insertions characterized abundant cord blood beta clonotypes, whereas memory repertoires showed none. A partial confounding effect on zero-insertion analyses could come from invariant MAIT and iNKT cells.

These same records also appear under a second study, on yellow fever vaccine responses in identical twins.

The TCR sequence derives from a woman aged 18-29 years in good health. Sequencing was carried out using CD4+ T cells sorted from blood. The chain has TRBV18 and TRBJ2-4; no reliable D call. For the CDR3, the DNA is TGTGCCAGCTCACCCAGTAGTAAAAACATTCAGTACTTC. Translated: CASSPSSKNIQYF.